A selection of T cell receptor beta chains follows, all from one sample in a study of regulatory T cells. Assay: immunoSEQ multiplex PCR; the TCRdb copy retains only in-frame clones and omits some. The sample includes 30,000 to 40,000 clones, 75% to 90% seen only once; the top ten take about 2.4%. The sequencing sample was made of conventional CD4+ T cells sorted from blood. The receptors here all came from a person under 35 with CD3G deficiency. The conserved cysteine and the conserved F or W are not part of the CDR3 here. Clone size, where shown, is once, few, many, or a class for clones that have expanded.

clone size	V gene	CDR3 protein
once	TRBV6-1	ASSPQGYEQY
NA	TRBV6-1	ASSGRTGFRDEKLF
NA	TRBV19	ASSLSPGDTQY
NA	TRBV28	ASSPGEVVNIQY
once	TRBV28	ASATTGTGRRHNEQF
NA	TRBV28	ASSPPGGYREQY
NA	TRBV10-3	AISESREGGAVQY
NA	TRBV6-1	ASRSGWEQY
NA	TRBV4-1	ASSQAWQGAGGYT
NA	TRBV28	ASSFMSGFGYT
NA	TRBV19	ASSTDSFSYNEQF
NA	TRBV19	ASSIGRGTGELF
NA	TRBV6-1	ASSGLAGDSETQY
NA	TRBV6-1	ASCEGSETEAF
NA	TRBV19	ASSMTGIRADTQY
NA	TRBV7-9	ASSIGTPDTQY
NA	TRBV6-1	ASSHPGTDAYEQY
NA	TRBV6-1	ASVGGTFTGELF
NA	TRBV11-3	ASSLDLSTNTEAF
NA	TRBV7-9	ASSLYQGGADIQY
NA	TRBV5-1	AGLGRGTF
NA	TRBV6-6	ASSRGTAYEQY
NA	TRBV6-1	ASSSQGAGETQY
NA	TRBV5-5	ASSPRTSVSNEQF
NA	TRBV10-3	ASSAVSSGANVLT
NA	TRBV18	ASSPGSGDEQY
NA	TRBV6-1	ASSGAGGNEQY
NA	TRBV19	ASSMDRVGNQPQH
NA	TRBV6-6	ASSSYEGIAPF
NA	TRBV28	ASNGADSYEQY
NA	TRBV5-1	ASSPGQGEMSGGYT
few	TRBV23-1	ASSQGGLTYEQY
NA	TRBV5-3	ARSLLRQGGNTIY
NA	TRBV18	ASSLRQSDTQY
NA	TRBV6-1	ASSEAGLSYEQY
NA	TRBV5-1	ASRPGRTGTTDTQY
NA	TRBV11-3	ASSSGPSGGYT
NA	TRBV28	ASSLAGRTDTQY
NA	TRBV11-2	ASSQSTLRSYEQY
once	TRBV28	ASSPPERYGYT
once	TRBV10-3	AISAARSDTQY
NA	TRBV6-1	ASSVDASSYEQY
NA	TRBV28	ASSPGQGPYEQY
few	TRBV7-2	ASSATGEAGYT
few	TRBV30	AWSGERNTEAF
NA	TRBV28	ASRTGLSNTGELF
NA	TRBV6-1	ASSAGTSGKYEQY
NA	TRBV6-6	ASRYYRDGGEEQY
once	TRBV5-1	ASSLGQKETQY
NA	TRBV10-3	AISTLDRGYSPLH
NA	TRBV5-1	ASSDPGLPYEQY
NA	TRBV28	ASSSVTSGSSYEQY
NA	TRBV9	ASSAGTSGRFSTDTQY
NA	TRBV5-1	ASSLEGVSYNEQF
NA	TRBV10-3	AITGGREQY